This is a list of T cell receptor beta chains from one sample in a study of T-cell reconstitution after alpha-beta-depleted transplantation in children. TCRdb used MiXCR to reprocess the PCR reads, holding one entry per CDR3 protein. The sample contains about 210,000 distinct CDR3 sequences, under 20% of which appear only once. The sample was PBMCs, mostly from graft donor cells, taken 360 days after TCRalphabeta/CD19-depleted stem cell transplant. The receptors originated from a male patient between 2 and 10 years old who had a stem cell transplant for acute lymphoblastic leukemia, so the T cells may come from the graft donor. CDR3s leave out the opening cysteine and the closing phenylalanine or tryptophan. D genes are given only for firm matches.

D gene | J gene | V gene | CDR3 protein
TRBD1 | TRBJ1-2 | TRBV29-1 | SVEHRQGSGGYT
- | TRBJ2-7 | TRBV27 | ASSLSGSYEQY
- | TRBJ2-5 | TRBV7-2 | ASSSLGQETQY
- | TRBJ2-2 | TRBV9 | ASSVASTGELF
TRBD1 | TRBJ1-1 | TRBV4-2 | ASSRGDRGLSTEAF
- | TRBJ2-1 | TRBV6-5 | ASNRGGYEQF
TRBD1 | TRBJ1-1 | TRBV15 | ATSRGRQGLNTEAF
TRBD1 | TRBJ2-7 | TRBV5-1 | ASSLEGQGLREQY
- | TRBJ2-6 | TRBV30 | AWSQHSGANVLT
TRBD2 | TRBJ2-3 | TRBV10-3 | AISDSAGTDTQY
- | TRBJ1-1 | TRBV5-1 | ASSGGAGMNTEAF
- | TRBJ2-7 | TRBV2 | ASSRGGLVTYEQY
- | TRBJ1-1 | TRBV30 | AWSHRAGTEAF
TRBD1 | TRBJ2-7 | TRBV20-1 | SAVHRGLDYEQY
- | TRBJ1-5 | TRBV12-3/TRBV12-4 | ASTQGSSGNQPQH
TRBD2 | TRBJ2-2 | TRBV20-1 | SARAGGAGELF